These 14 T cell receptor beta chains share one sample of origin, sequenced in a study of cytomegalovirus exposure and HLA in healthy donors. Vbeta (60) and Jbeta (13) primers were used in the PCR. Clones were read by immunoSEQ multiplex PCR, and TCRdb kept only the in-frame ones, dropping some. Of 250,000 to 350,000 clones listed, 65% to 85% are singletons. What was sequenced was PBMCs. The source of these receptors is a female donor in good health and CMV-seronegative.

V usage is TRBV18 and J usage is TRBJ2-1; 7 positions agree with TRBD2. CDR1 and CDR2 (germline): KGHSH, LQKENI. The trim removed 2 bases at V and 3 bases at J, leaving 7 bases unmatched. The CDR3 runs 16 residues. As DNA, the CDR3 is TGTGCCAGCTCACCAAGCCTAGCGGTCCTCTACAATGAGCAGTTCTTC. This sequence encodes CASSPSLAVLYNEQFF.

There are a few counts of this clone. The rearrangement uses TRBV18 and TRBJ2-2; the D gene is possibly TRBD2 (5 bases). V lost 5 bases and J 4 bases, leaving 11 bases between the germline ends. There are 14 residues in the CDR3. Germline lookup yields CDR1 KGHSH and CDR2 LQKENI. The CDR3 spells CASSSSLGTGELFF. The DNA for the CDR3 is TGTGCCAGCTCATCGTCACTAGGCACCGGGGAGCTGTTTTTT.

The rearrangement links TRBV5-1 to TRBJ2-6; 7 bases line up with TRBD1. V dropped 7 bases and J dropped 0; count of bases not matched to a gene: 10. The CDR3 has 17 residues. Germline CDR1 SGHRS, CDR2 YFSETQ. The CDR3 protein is CASGWGQQNSGANVLTF. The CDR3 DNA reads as TGCGCCAGCGGCTGGGGACAGCAGAACTCTGGGGCCAACGTCCTGACTTTC.

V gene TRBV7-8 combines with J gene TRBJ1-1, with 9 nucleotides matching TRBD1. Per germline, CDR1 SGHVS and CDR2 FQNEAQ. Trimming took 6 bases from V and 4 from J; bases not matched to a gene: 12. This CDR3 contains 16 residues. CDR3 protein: CASREKRDRAATEAFF. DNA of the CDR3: TGTGCCAGCAGGGAAAAACGGGACAGGGCAGCCACTGAAGCTTTCTTT.

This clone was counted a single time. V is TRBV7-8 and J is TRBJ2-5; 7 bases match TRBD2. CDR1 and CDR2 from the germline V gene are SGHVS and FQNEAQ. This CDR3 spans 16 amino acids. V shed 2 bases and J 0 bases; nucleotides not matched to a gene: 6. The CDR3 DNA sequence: TGTGCCAGCAGCTTAATTCGGGCGGGAGACCAAGAGACCCAGTACTTC. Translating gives CASSLIRAGDQETQYF.

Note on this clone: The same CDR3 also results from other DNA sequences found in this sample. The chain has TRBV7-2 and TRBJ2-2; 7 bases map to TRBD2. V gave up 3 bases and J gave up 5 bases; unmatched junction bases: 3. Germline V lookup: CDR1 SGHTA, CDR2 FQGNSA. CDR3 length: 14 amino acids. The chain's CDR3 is CASSFSGGTGELFF. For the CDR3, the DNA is TGTGCCAGCAGCTTTTCGGGGGGTACCGGGGAGCTGTTTTTT.

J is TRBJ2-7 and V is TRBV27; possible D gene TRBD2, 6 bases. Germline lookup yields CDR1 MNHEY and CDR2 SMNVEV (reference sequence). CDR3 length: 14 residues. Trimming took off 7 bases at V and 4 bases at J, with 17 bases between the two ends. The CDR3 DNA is TGTGCCAGCATTGGGGACTCGAGACCTTACGAGCAGTACTTC. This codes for CASIGDSRPYEQYF.

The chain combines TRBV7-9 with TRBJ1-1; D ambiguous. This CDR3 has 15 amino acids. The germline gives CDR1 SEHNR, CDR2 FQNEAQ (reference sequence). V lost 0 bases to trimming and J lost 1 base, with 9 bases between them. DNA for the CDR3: TGTGCCAGCAGCTTAGCGGCGGGTAGGAACACTGAAGCTTTCTTT. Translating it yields CASSLAAGRNTEAFF. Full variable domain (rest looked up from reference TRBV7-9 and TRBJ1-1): DTGVSQNPRHKITKRGQNVTFRCDPISEHNRLYWYRQTLGQGPEFLTYFQNEAQLEKSRLLSDRFSAERPKGSFSTLEIQRTEQGDSAMYLCASSLAAGRNTEAFFGQGTRLTVV.

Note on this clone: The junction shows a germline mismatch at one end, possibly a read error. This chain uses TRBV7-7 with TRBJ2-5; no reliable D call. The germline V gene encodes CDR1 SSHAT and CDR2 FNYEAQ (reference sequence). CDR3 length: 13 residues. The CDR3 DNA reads TGTGCTAGCAGCTTAGTTATACAAGAGACCCAGTACTTC. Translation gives CASSLVIQETQYF.

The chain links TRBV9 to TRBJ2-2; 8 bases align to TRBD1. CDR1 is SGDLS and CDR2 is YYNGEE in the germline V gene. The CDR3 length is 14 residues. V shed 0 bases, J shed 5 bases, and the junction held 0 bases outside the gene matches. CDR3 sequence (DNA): TGTGCCAGCAGCGTAGGGACAGGGACCGGGGAGCTGTTTTTT. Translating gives CASSVGTGTGELFF.

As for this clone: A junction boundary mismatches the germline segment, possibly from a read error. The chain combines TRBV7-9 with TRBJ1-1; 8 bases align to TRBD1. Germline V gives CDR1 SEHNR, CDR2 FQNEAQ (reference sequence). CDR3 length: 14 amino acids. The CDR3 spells CSSSLSGGNTEAFF. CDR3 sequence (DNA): TGTTCCAGCAGCTTATCAGGGGGCAACACTGAAGCTTTCTTT. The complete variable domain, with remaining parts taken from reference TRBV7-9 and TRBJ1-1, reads DTGVSQNPRHKITKRGQNVTFRCDPISEHNRLYWYRQTLGQGPEFLTYFQNEAQLEKSRLLSDRFSAERPKGSFSTLEIQRTEQGDSAMYLCSSSLSGGNTEAFFGQGTRLTVV.

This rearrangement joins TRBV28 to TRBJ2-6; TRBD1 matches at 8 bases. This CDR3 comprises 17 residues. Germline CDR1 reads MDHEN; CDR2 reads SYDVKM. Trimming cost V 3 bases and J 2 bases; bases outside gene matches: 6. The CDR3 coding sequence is TGTGCCAGCAGTTTGAATGGACAGGGTGCTGGGGCCAACGTCCTGACTTTC. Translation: CASSLNGQGAGANVLTF.

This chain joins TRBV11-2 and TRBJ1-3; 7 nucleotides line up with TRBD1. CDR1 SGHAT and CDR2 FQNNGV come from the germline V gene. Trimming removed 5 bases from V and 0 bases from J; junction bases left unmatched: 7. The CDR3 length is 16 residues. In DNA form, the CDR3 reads TGTGCCAGCAGCCCGCTGGGACAGCACTCTGGAAACACCATATATTTT. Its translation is CASSPLGQHSGNTIYF.

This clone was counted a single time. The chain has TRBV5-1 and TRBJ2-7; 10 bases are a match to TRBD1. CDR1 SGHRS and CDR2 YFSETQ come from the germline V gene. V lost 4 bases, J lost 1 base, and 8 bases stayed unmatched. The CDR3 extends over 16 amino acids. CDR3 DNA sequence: TGCGCCAGCAGCCCCACCCCGGGACAGGGGTCCTACGAGCAGTACTTC. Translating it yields CASSPTPGQGSYEQYF.